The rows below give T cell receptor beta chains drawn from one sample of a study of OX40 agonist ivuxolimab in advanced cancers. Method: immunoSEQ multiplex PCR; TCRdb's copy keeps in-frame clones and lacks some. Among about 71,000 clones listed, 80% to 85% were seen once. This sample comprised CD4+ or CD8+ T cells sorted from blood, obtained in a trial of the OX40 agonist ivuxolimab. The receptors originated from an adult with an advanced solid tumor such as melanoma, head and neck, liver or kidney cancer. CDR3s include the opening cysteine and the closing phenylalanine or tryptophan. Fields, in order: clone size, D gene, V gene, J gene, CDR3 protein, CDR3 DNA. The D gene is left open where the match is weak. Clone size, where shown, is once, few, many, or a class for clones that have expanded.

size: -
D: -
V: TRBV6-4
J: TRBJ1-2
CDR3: CASSPGVLGYGYTF
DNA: TGTGCCAGCAGCCCAGGGGTTCTCGGCTATGGCTACACCTTC

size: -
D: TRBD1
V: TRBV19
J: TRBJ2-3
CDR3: CASSAGPTTGYVTDTQYF
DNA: TGTGCCAGTAGTGCCGGACCCACGACAGGGTATGTCACAGATACGCAGTATTTT

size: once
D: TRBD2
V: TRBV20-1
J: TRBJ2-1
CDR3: CSALGLAGWFF
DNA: TGCAGTGCCCTAGGACTAGCGGGATGGTTCTTC

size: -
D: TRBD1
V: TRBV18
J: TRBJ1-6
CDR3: CASSPRQGGSYNSPLHF
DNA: TGTGCCAGCTCACCTCGACAGGGTGGTTCCTATAATTCACCCCTCCACTTT

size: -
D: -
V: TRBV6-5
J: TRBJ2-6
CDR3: CASRPSGYGANVLTF
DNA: TGTGCCAGCAGACCCTCAGGGTATGGGGCCAACGTCCTGACTTTC

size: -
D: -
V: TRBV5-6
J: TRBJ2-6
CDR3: CASSPPGAGGANVLTF
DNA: TGTGCCAGCAGCCCTCCCGGGGCGGGTGGGGCCAACGTCCTGACTTTC

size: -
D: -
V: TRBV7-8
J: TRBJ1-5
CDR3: CASSLAEGTYSNQPQHF
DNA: TGTGCCAGCAGCTTAGCGGAAGGGACATATAGCAATCAGCCCCAGCATTTT

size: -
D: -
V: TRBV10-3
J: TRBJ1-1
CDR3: CAISERAREDTEAFF
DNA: TGTGCCATCAGTGAAAGGGCCAGGGAGGACACTGAAGCTTTCTTT

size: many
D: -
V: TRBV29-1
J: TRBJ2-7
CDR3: CSVAVSYEQYF
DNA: TGCAGCGTTGCGGTCTCCTACGAGCAGTACTTC

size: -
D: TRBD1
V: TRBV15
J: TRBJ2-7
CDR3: CATSTGQGPYEQYF
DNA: TGTGCCACCAGCACTGGACAGGGTCCGTACGAGCAGTACTTC

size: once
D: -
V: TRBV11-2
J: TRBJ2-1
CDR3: CASRRFGRLGNEQFF
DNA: TGTGCCAGCAGACGATTCGGGCGCCTAGGGAATGAGCAGTTCTTC

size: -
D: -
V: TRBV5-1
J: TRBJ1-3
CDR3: CASRKDPGAGNTIYF
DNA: TGCGCCAGCAGGAAAGATCCGGGGGCTGGAAACACCATATATTTT

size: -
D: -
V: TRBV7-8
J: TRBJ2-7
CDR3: CASSDRYNEQYF
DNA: TGTGCCAGCAGCGACAGGTACAACGAGCAGTACTTC

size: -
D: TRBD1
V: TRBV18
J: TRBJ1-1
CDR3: CASSPSRQGAEAFF
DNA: TGTGCCAGCTCACCCTCGAGACAGGGGGCTGAAGCTTTCTTT

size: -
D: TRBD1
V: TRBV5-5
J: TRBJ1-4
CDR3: CASSFRDRDNEKLFF
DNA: TGTGCCAGCAGCTTCCGGGACAGGGATAATGAAAAACTGTTTTTT

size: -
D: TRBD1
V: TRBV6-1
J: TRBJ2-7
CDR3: CASSGSGTGSGYEQYF
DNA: TGTGCCAGCAGTGGGTCCGGGACAGGGTCGGGCTACGAGCAGTACTTC

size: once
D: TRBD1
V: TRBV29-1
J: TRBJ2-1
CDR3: CSVAAGTVVGQFF
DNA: TGCAGCGTTGCAGCCGGGACAGTTGTGGGGCAGTTCTTC

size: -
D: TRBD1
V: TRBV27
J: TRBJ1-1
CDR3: CASGRGMNTEAFF
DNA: TGTGCCAGCGGCAGGGGGATGAACACTGAAGCTTTCTTT

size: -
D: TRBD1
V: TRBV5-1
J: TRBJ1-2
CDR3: CASSEGQLGGFAEGGYTF
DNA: TGCGCCAGCAGCGAGGGACAGCTAGGGGGGTTTGCGGAGGGTGGCTACACCTTC

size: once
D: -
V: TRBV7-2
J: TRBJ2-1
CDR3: CASSLGGVLPYNEQFF
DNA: TGTGCCAGCAGCTTAGGAGGTGTCCTCCCCTACAATGAGCAGTTCTTC

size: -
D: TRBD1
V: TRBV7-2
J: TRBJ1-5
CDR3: CASSHYLGQGLNQPQHF
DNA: TGTGCCAGCAGTCACTACCTGGGACAGGGCCTCAATCAGCCCCAGCATTTT

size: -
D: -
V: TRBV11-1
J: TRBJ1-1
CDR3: CASSPQGLEAFF
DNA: TGTGCCAGCAGCCCCCAGGGGCTTGAAGCTTTCTTT

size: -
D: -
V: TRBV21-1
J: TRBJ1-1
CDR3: CASSKSGNGTTKTEAFF
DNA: TGTGCCAGCAGCAAAAGCGGGAACGGGACGACAAAAACTGAAGCTTTCTTT

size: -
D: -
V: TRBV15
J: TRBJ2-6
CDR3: CATSKRGSGTGANVLTF
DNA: TGTGCCACCAGCAAAAGAGGTTCAGGGACCGGGGCCAACGTCCTGACTTTC

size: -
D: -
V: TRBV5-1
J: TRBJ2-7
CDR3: CASRDTRGQYF
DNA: TGCGCCAGCCGGGACACCCGGGGGCAGTACTTC

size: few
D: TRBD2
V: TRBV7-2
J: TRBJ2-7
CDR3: CASSYGLAGGRLGYEQYF
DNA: TGTGCCAGCAGCTACGGGCTAGCGGGAGGCCGCTTGGGGTACGAGCAGTACTTC